Reported below is one TCR beta chain. The antigen is unknown. The sample belongs to a study of cytomegalovirus exposure and HLA in healthy donors. Study summary: An earlier analysis identified more than 90 million unique TCR beta sequences in about 180 million T cells. Inside one of the first data releases sat 85 million or so unique TCRs taken from HLA-typed donors.

PCR was performed using 60 Vbeta and 13 Jbeta primers. The protocol was immunoSEQ multiplex PCR, while the TCRdb copy is restricted to in-frame clones and leaves out a portion. The profile shows about 130,000 clones, 84% of them singletons. V was pared by 6 bases and J by 0 bases, with 2 bases of the junction left unmatched. The CDR3 is 15 residues long. Germline values: CDR1 SNHLY, CDR2 FYNNEI. Study results and limitations: Cytomegalovirus status, reportedly, was diagnosed with high specificity and sensitivity by the classifier. Earlier results showed most TCR beta V segments being productive about 87% or about 30% of the time.

Sample: PBMCs. This sequence joins TRBV2 and TRBJ2-1, with 10 bases fitting TRBD2. The receptor comes from a man aged 50-60 years in good health and CMV-seronegative. Here the CDR3 reads CASRPSGSSYNEQFF. The CDR3 nucleotides are TGTGCCAGCAGGCCTAGCGGGAGCTCCTACAATGAGCAGTTCTTC.